A single sample gave rise to the 23 T cell receptor beta chains below, sequenced in a study of cytomegalovirus exposure and HLA in healthy donors. The primer mix had 60 Vbeta and 13 Jbeta primers. Only in-frame clones appear in the TCRdb table, and some are missing; sequencing was by immunoSEQ multiplex PCR. The table has roughly 73,000 clones, 78% seen once. Sequencing input: PBMCs. Receptors were obtained from a man aged 35 to 55 in good health and CMV-seronegative.

The chain employs TRBV6-5 and TRBJ1-3, with D unclear. Trimming removed 3 bases at V and 0 bases at J, with 9 bases between. Germline CDR1 and CDR2: MNHEY and SVGAGI. CDR3 length: 15 amino acids. The CDR3 nucleotides are TGTGCCAGCAGTTATTTAGAGAGCTCTGGAAACACCATATATTTT. This translates into CASSYLESSGNTIYF.

CDR3 residues: CASSPTTGSYEQYF. CDR3 coding DNA: TGTGCCAGCAGCCCGACGACGGGCTCCTACGAGCAGTACTTC. The rearrangement links TRBV11-2 to TRBJ2-7, with D unclear. Trimming pared 5 bases from V and 0 bases from J, leaving 11 bases between. CDR1 and CDR2 (germline): SGHAT, FQNNGV. The CDR3 spans 14 residues.

The chain recombines TRBV27 with TRBJ1-5; D unresolved. Trimming took off 2 bases at V and 9 bases at J, with 14 bases between the two ends. Germline V gene sequence: CDR1 MNHEY, CDR2 SMNVEV (reference sequence). CDR3 size: 14 residues. Here the CDR3 reads CASSLEGQRGPQHF. The CDR3 DNA is TGTGCCAGCAGTTTAGAGGGCCAGCGAGGGCCCCAGCATTTT.

This chain connects TRBV27 to TRBJ2-7; D is undetermined. The length of the CDR3 is 11 residues. Trimming shortened V by 2 bases and J by 6 bases, and 5 bases separated the two germline ends. Germline V lookup: CDR1 MNHEY, CDR2 SMNVEV (reference sequence). The CDR3 bases are TGTGCCAGCAGTTTAGGCTGCGAGCAGTACTTC. This encodes CASSLGCEQYF.

The rearrangement joins TRBV29-1 to TRBJ2-5; 7 bases map to TRBD1. The DNA end is a closer match to TRBJ2-7, so the J assignment may be wrong. In germline, CDR1 is SQVTM, CDR2 ANQGSEA. The CDR3 length is 12 residues. CDR3 nucleotide sequence: TGCAGCGCCCAGGGGGTCGAGTACGAGCAGTACTTC. This codes for CSAQGVEYEQYF.

A few counts support this clone. The gene calls are TRBV2 and TRBJ1-2, with 8 bases lining up with TRBD1. The length of the CDR3 is 15 residues. The germline CDR1 and CDR2 sequences are SNHLY and FYNNEI. The trim removed 6 bases at V and 5 bases at J, leaving 11 bases unmatched. The DNA for the CDR3 is TGTGCCAGCAGGTCGGGGGGACAGGAGAAATATGGCTACACCTTC. Translated, it gives CASRSGGQEKYGYTF.

Written as DNA, the CDR3 is TGTGCCAGCAGCTTAGCAGCAGGGCGCGACGAGCAGTACTTC. Translated, it gives CASSLAAGRDEQYF. The chain carries TRBV7-2 and TRBJ2-7, with D maybe TRBD1 (5 bases). The CDR3 extends over 14 amino acids. CDR1 SGHTA and CDR2 FQGNSA come from the germline V gene. V was shortened by 0 bases and J by 5 bases, with 11 bases between the two germline ends.

The chain combines TRBV29-1 with TRBJ2-2; TRBD2 agrees at 7 bases. V dropped 4 bases and J dropped 1; count of bases not matched to a gene: 0. Germline V lookup: CDR1 SQVTM, CDR2 ANQGSEA. The CDR3 contains 13 residues. For the CDR3, the DNA is TGCAGCGTTGCTAGCGGGAACACCGGGGAGCTGTTTTTT. Translating it yields CSVASGNTGELFF.

This clone was observed a handful of times. This chain links TRBV7-3 with TRBJ1-6; tentative D call: TRBD1 (5 bases). The CDR3 sequence is 16 residues long. The germline V gene encodes CDR1 SGHTA and CDR2 FQGTGA. V lost 5 bases to trimming and J lost 8 bases, with 19 bases between them. Here the CDR3 reads CASSEKGGQGYSPLHF. Written as DNA, the CDR3 is TGTGCCAGCAGCGAAAAGGGTGGCCAGGGATATTCACCCCTCCACTTT.

The chain couples TRBV6-5 to TRBJ1-2; no clear D. Trimming took 0 bases from V and 4 from J, leaving 15 bases between them. Germline CDR1 MNHEY, CDR2 SVGAGI. The CDR3 spans 16 residues. CDR3 coding DNA: TGTGCCAGCAGTTACTCGTATGGGCACGGGAGCTATGGCTACACCTTC. It yields the protein CASSYSYGHGSYGYTF.

The chain joins TRBV19 to TRBJ2-2; D is possibly TRBD1 (5 bases). This CDR3 has 15 residues. V lost 4 bases and J lost 1, with 10 bases in between. CDR1 LNHDA and CDR2 SQIVND come from the germline V gene (reference sequence). CDR3 sequence (DNA): TGTGCCAGTAGTAAGGGGCAAATGAACACCGGGGAGCTGTTTTTT. This sequence encodes CASSKGQMNTGELFF.

The V call is TRBV7-2, the J call TRBJ2-2, with 9 positions matching TRBD1. The junction had 11 bases not matched to a gene; V was cut back by 7 bases and J by 8 bases. CDR1 is SGHTA, CDR2 FQGNSA, per germline. The CDR3 spans 15 residues. CDR3 DNA sequence: TGTGCCAGCATGATAGGACAGGGGCTTGGGGGGGAGCTGTTTTTT. Its protein is CASMIGQGLGGELFF.

The chain employs TRBV10-3 and TRBJ2-5; 7 bases match TRBD1. The CDR3 spans 13 residues. Germline-derived CDR1 and CDR2 are ENHRY and SYGVKD. Trimming took 6 bases from V and 4 from J; bases not matched to a gene: 5. CDR3 protein: CAISPGQLETQYF. In DNA form, the CDR3 reads TGTGCCATCAGCCCGGGACAGCTAGAGACCCAGTACTTC.

The table lists this clone with a count of one. As DNA, the CDR3 is TGCAGCACTAGGGCGGGGCAGAACACTGAAGCTTTCTTT. This sequence encodes CSTRAGQNTEAFF. This chain uses TRBV29-1 with TRBJ1-1; a weak D match, TRBD1 (5 bases). The length of the CDR3 is 13 residues. CDR1 and CDR2 (germline): SQVTM, ANQGSEA. V shed 8 bases and J shed 1 base, with 14 bases lying between them.

This clone was counted once. V gene TRBV29-1 combines with J gene TRBJ1-1; 7 nucleotides agree with TRBD1. V was pared by 6 bases and J by 0 bases, with 19 bases of the junction left unmatched. The CDR3 covers 18 residues. CDR1 is SQVTM, CDR2 ANQGSEA, per germline. The CDR3 region is CSVDTLQGRGVMNTEAFF. CDR3 DNA: TGCAGCGTAGATACACTACAGGGGCGGGGGGTAATGAACACTGAAGCTTTCTTT.

This sequence joins TRBV6-6 and TRBJ2-2, with 7 nucleotides matching TRBD1. The CDR3 consists of 14 residues. CDR1 MNHNY and CDR2 SVGAGI come from the germline V gene (reference sequence). V dropped 6 bases and J dropped 3; count of bases not matched to a gene: 4. The CDR3 DNA reads as TGTGCCAGCAGCCAGGGACAGTACACCGGGGAGCTGTTTTTT. Translation: CASSQGQYTGELFF.

The chain links TRBV7-9 to TRBJ1-2, with TRBD1 matching over 8 bases. The CDR3 is 14 amino acids. J gave up 8 bases and V 5 bases, and 10 bases lay outside the gene matches. Germline-derived CDR1 and CDR2 are SEHNR and FQNEAQ (reference sequence). The CDR3 nucleotides are TGTGCCAGCAGCCCGGGACAGGCCTATTTGGGCTACACCTTC. Translated: CASSPGQAYLGYTF.

This clone was seen once. The rearrangement joins TRBV18 to TRBJ2-1; 10 positions match TRBD2. The CDR3 length is 13 residues. V shed 3 bases and J 8 bases; nucleotides not matched to a gene: 1. In germline, CDR1 is KGHSH, CDR2 LQKENI. CDR3 in DNA: TGTGCCAGCTCACCCCTAGCGGGGGATGAGCAGTTCTTC. Protein product: CASSPLAGDEQFF.

As for this clone: The junction departs from germline at one end; a sequencing error may be responsible. The J gene is TRBJ2-7, the V gene TRBV7-7; unclear D gene. CDR3 size: 13 residues. The germline V gene encodes CDR1 SSHAT and CDR2 FNYEAQ (reference sequence). The CDR3, as DNA: TGTGCTAGCAGCCACACCCTCCGATACGAGCAGTACTTC. Translation: CASSHTLRYEQYF. Supplemented by reference TRBV7-7 and TRBJ2-7, the full variable domain reads GAGVSQSPRYKVTKRGQDVTLRCDPISSHATLYWYQQALGQGPEFLTYFNYEAQPDKSGLPSDRFSAERPEGSISTLTIQRTEQRDSAMYRCASSHTLRYEQYFGPGTRLTVT.

This rearrangement joins TRBV5-1 to TRBJ2-3, with 11 bases that match TRBD2. There are 16 residues in the CDR3. Germline assignment: CDR1 SGHRS and CDR2 YFSETQ. J lost 3 bases, V lost 4 bases, and 7 bases had no gene match. CDR3 DNA: TGCGCCAGCAGCCGGGGGGCTAGCGGGGGGACAGATACGCAGTATTTT. This gives the protein CASSRGASGGTDTQYF.

This clone has just one count. The genes are TRBV30 and TRBJ1-3; D remains ambiguous. This CDR3 has 15 residues. V lost 4 bases and J lost 0, with 13 bases in between. Per the germline V gene, CDR1 is GTSNPN and CDR2 is SVGIG (reference sequence). The CDR3 DNA reads as TGTGCCTGGACCCCGGGGTTCTTCTCTGGAAACACCATATATTTT. Its translation: CAWTPGFFSGNTIYF.

The chain carries TRBV18 and TRBJ2-3; 8 bases align to TRBD1. The CDR3 spans 14 residues. Trimming removed 5 bases from V and 5 bases from J; junction bases left unmatched: 6. Germline V gene sequence: CDR1 KGHSH, CDR2 LQKENI. CDR3: CASSYQGALDTQYF. The CDR3 nucleotides read TGTGCCAGCTCATATCAGGGGGCCTTAGATACGCAGTATTTT.

V and J are TRBV9 and TRBJ2-1; 7 nucleotides match TRBD1. CDR3 size: 15 residues. The germline gives CDR1 SGDLS, CDR2 YYNGEE. After removal of 0 bases from V and 6 bases from J, the junction contained 6 bases not matched to a gene. The CDR3 reads CASSVATAGGNEQFF. CDR3 bases: TGTGCCAGCAGCGTAGCTACGGCAGGGGGCAATGAGCAGTTCTTC.